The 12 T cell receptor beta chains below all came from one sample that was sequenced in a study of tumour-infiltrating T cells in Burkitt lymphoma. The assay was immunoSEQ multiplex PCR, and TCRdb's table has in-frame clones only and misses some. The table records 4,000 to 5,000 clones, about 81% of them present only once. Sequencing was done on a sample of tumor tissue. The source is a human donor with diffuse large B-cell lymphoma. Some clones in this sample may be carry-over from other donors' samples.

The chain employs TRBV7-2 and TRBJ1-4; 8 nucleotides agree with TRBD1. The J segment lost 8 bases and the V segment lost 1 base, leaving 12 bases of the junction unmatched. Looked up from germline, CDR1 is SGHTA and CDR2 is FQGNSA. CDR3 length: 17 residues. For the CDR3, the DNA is TGTGCCAGCAGCTTAGGGGGGACAGGCGAACGAGGGGAAAAACTGTTTTTT. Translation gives CASSLGGTGERGEKLFF.

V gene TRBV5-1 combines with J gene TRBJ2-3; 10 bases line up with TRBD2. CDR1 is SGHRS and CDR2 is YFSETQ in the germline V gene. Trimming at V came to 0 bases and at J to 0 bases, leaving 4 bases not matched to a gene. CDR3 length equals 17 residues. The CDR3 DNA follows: TGCGCCAGCAGCTTGGGACTAGCGGGCTCTAGCACAGATACGCAGTATTTT. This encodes CASSLGLAGSSTDTQYF.

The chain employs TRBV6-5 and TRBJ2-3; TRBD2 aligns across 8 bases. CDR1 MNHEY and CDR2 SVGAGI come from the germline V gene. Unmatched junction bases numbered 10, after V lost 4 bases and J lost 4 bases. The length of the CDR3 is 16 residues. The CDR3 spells CASSSRGSGVADTQYF. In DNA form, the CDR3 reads TGTGCCAGCAGTTCCAGGGGTAGCGGGGTTGCAGATACGCAGTATTTT.

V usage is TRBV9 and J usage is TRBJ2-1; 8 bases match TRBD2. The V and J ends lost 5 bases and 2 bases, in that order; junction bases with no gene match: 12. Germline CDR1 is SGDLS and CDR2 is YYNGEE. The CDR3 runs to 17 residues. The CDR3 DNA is TGTGCCAGCAGAGGCCTCGGGGGGGGGACAACCTACAATGAGCAGTTCTTC. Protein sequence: CASRGLGGGTTYNEQFF.

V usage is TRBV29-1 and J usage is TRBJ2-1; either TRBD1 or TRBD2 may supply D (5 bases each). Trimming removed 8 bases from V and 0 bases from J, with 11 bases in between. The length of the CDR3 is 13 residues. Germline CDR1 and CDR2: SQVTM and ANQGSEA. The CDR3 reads CSSSGSSYNEQFF. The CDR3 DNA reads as TGCAGCTCATCAGGGAGCTCCTACAATGAGCAGTTCTTC.

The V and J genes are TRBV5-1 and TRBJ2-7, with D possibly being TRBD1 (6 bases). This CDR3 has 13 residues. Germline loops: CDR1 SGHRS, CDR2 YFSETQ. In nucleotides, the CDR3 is TGCGCTTCTCAGCTTGGGACAAACTACGAGCAGTACTTC. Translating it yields CASQLGTNYEQYF.

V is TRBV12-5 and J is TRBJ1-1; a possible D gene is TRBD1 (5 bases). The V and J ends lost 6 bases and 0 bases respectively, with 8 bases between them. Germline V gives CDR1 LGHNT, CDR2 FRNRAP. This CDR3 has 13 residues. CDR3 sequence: CASGRQLNTEAFF. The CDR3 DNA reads TGTGCTAGTGGGCGACAGTTGAACACTGAAGCTTTCTTT.

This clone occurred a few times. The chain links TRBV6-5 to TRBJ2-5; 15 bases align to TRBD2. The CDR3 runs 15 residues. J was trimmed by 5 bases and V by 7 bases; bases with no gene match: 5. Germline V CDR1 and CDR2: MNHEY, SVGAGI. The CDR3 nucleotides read TGTGCCAGCACCAGGGGGACTAGCGGGAGGGAGACCCAGTACTTC. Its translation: CASTRGTSGRETQYF.

The CDR3 nucleotides are TGTGCCAGCAGCAGCGGACCGGCCGGGGAGCTGTTTTTT. The encoded protein is CASSSGPAGELFF. This rearrangement joins TRBV7-8 to TRBJ2-2; TRBD2 is a possible D gene (5 bases). The V and J ends lost 5 bases and 6 bases respectively, with 10 bases between them. Per the germline V gene, CDR1 is SGHVS and CDR2 is FQNEAQ. This CDR3 region has 13 residues. The entire variable domain, with the rest obtained from reference TRBV7-8 and TRBJ2-2, is as follows: GAGVSQSPRYKVAKRGQDVALRCDPISGHVSLFWYQQALGQGPEFLTYFQNEAQLDKSGLPSDRFFAERPEGSVSTLKIQRTQQEDSAVYLCASSSGPAGELFFGEGSRLTVL.

CDR3 sequence (DNA): TGTGCCAGCAGCTCCCCGACAGGGGGGGAGACCCAGTACTTC. It translates to CASSSPTGGETQYF. This chain connects TRBV7-6 to TRBJ2-5; 9 bases agree with TRBD1. With 4 bases clipped from V and 5 bases from J, the junction kept 5 bases outside the gene matches. The CDR3 runs to 14 residues. The germline CDR1 and CDR2 sequences are SGHVS and FNYEAQ.

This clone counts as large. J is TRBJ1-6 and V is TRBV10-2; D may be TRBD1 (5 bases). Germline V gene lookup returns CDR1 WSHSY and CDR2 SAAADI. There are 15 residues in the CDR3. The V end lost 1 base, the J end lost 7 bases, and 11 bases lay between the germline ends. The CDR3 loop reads CASSEYGGSNSPLHF. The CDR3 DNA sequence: TGCGCCAGCAGTGAGTACGGGGGGTCGAATTCACCCCTCCACTTT.

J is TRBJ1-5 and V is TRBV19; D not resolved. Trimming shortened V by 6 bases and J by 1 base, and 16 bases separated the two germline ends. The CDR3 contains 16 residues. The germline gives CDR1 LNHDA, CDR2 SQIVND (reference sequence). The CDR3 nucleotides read TGTGCCAGTAGGCCAGTGGGAGGGTTAAGCAATCAGCCCCAGCATTTT. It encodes CASRPVGGLSNQPQHF.